The 17 T cell receptor beta chains given below trace back to one sample, sequenced in a study of immune cell composition in non-small cell lung cancer. This table comes from immunoSEQ multiplex PCR, and its TCRdb copy is limited to in-frame clones, with some not included. The top ten clones hold more than 13% of a sample with roughly 15,000 clones, roughly 70% of them seen once. The sample comprised lung tumor tissue. The source is a human donor with non-small cell lung cancer.

CDR3 DNA sequence: TGCGCCAGCAGCCAAGGATTAGCGGGGGACTCGGAGACCCAGTACTTC. Its translation: CASSQGLAGDSETQYF. J is TRBJ2-5 and V is TRBV4-1, with 9 bases fitting TRBD2. Germline CDR1 is MGHRA and CDR2 is YSYEKL. The CDR3 consists of 16 residues. Trimming cost V 1 base and J 5 bases; bases outside gene matches: 8.

The chain is built from TRBV30 and TRBJ1-4, with D maybe TRBD1 (6 bases). V lost 3 bases to trimming and J lost 8 bases, with 16 bases between them. CDR3 size: 14 residues. Per germline, CDR1 GTSNPN and CDR2 SVGIG (reference sequence). The CDR3 DNA reads as TGTGCCTGGAGGCGCCCAGGGGTGGGAGAAAAACTGTTTTTT. It codes for CAWRRPGVGEKLFF.

The chain recombines TRBV5-5 with TRBJ2-5, with 8 bases aligning to TRBD2. This CDR3 has 15 amino acids. V shed 3 bases, J shed 3 bases, and the junction held 7 bases outside the gene matches. The V gene's germline CDR1 is SGHKS and CDR2 YYEKEE (reference sequence). CDR3 sequence: CASSSGPGGEETQYF. The CDR3 coding sequence is TGTGCCAGCAGCTCAGGACCCGGGGGGGAAGAGACCCAGTACTTC.

The chain employs TRBV29-1 and TRBJ2-6; TRBD2 might be the D (6 bases). The V end was cut by 6 bases, the J end by 4 bases, with 19 bases between. Germline-derived CDR1 and CDR2 are SQVTM and ANQGSEA. The CDR3 contains 16 residues. CDR3 DNA sequence: TGCAGCGTGGAGGAGGGATCAGGTTCAGGGGCCAACGTCCTGACTTTC. This encodes CSVEEGSGSGANVLTF.

This clone showed up just a few times. The chain is built from TRBV4-1 and TRBJ2-6; D is perhaps TRBD1 (6 bases). Trimming pared 2 bases from V and 2 bases from J, leaving 13 bases between. The CDR3 extends over 17 amino acids. Per the germline V gene, CDR1 is MGHRA and CDR2 is YSYEKL. The CDR3 spells CASSQQGLTTGANVLTF. The CDR3, as DNA: TGCGCCAGCAGCCAACAGGGGCTAACTACTGGGGCCAACGTCCTGACTTTC.

The chain is built from TRBV28 and TRBJ1-1; D is possibly TRBD1 (6 bases). The V and J ends lost 3 bases and 2 bases respectively, with 22 bases between them. The CDR3 is 18 amino acids. In germline, CDR1 is MDHEN, CDR2 SYDVKM. CDR3 amino acids: CASSFPRNRVRSNTEAFF. Here the CDR3 DNA reads TGTGCCAGCAGTTTCCCCCGGAACAGGGTCCGCAGTAACACTGAAGCTTTCTTT.

The chain carries TRBV30 and TRBJ1-1; TRBD1 aligns across 8 bases. The junction had 1 base not matched to a gene; V was cut back by 0 bases and J by 1 base. This CDR3 spans 14 amino acids. CDR1 GTSNPN and CDR2 SVGIG come from the germline V gene (reference sequence). DNA for the CDR3: TGTGCCTGGAGTGTCGGGACAGGGAACACTGAAGCTTTCTTT. It is translated as CAWSVGTGNTEAFF.

The rearrangement uses TRBV6-1 and TRBJ2-1; a weak D match, TRBD2 (6 bases). In germline, CDR1 is MNHNS, CDR2 SASEGT. The V end was cut by 4 bases, the J end by 1 base, with 14 bases between. This CDR3 region has 16 residues. The DNA of the CDR3 is TGTGCCAGCAGTGGGCCGATTAGCGGTTCCTACAATGAGCAGTTCTTC. This encodes CASSGPISGSYNEQFF.

The chain has TRBV7-3 and TRBJ2-4; TRBD2 agrees at 16 bases. The CDR3 runs 17 residues. With 0 bases clipped from V and 6 bases from J, the junction kept 2 bases outside the gene matches. Germline CDR1 and CDR2: SGHTA and FQGTGA. CDR3 sequence reads: CASSLTGLAGGPNIQYF. The CDR3 nucleotides read TGTGCCAGCAGCTTAACGGGACTAGCGGGAGGGCCAAACATTCAGTACTTC.

This clone was picked up a small number of times. V is TRBV7-6 and J is TRBJ1-6, with a tentative D call TRBD1 (5 bases). The V gene lost 2 bases and the J gene lost 11 bases, with 16 bases spanning the gap. Germline CDR1 reads SGHVS; CDR2 reads FNYEAQ. The CDR3 length is 15 residues. The CDR3 bases are TGTGCCAGCAGCTTAAAGACAGATGGGACTACACCCCTCCACTTT. Translated, it gives CASSLKTDGTTPLHF.

The V call is TRBV30, the J call TRBJ2-7, with TRBD1 identical over 7 bases. V dropped 5 bases and J dropped 3; count of bases not matched to a gene: 10. CDR1 is GTSNPN and CDR2 is SVGIG in the germline V gene (reference sequence). The CDR3 is 14 residues long. CDR3 DNA sequence: TGTGCCTGGGGCGCAGGGGGATCCATCTACGAGCAGTACTTC. It specifies CAWGAGGSIYEQYF. Complete variable domain (other parts from reference TRBV30 and TRBJ2-7): SQTIHQWPATLVQPVGSPLSLECTVEGTSNPNLYWYRQAAGRGLQLLFYSVGIGQISSEVPQNLSASRPQDRQFILSSKKLLLSDSGFYLCAWGAGGSIYEQYFGPGTRLTVT.

V and J are TRBV19 and TRBJ1-1, with TRBD1 matching over 8 bases. Losses at the gene ends were 5 bases for V and 6 bases for J; bases not matched to a gene: 14. Germline V CDR1 and CDR2: LNHDA, SQIVND (reference sequence). The CDR3 is 16 amino acids. For the CDR3, the DNA is TGTGCCAGTAGTCGCCGGACCCAACAGGGGGGCGCTGAAGCTTTCTTT. Its translation is CASSRRTQQGGAEAFF.

CDR3 DNA: TGTGCCAGCAGCGTCAGCGGGGGACATTACGAGCAGTACTTC. It yields the protein CASSVSGGHYEQYF. The V call is TRBV9, the J call TRBJ2-7, with TRBD2 identical over 8 bases. V dropped 2 bases and J dropped 4; count of bases not matched to a gene: 5. In germline, CDR1 is SGDLS, CDR2 YYNGEE. The CDR3 runs to 14 residues.

V usage is TRBV5-6 and J usage is TRBJ2-1, with TRBD1 matching over 7 bases. Germline CDR1 SGHDT, CDR2 YYEEEE. The V gene end was trimmed by 4 bases and the J gene end by 6 bases; junction bases not matched to a gene: 4. This CDR3 contains 13 residues. In nucleotides, the CDR3 is TGTGCCAGCAGCCGGGGACAGTTCAATGAGCAGTTCTTC. This codes for CASSRGQFNEQFF.

The CDR3 loop is CASSQEAERVREQFF. The DNA of the CDR3 is TGTGCCAGCAGCCAAGAGGCAGAGCGGGTACGGGAGCAGTTCTTC. The V call is TRBV4-2, the J call TRBJ2-1; the D gene is possibly TRBD2 (6 bases). CDR1 LGHNA and CDR2 YNFKEQ come from the germline V gene. V dropped 0 bases and J dropped 10 bases, with 16 bases sitting between them. There are 15 residues in the CDR3.

This chain links TRBV5-1 with TRBJ2-6; a possible D gene is TRBD2 (6 bases). V was pared by 7 bases and J by 0 bases, with 8 bases between. The CDR3 runs to 14 residues. The V gene's germline CDR1 is SGHRS and CDR2 YFSETQ. The CDR3 nucleotides are TGCGCCAGCCGGGGGTTCTCTGGGGCCAACGTCCTGACTTTC. It specifies CASRGFSGANVLTF.

The chain couples TRBV4-3 to TRBJ2-7; D unresolved. V shed 0 bases and J shed 3 bases, with 6 bases lying between them. The CDR3 contains 13 residues. Germline loops: CDR1 LGHNA, CDR2 YSLEER. CDR3 in amino acids: CASSQDNGYEQYF. CDR3 DNA: TGCGCCAGCAGCCAAGATAACGGCTACGAGCAGTACTTC.